This T cell receptor beta chain was sequenced for a study of CD8+CD57+ T cells in acquired aplastic anemia. Study-wide context: Sorted CD4+ and CD8+ cells yielded DNA averaging around 3.2 ug. Study-wide results and limits: Significant differences in CD8+ Simpson's diversity were not observed between patients and controls. The same twenty-nine CD8+ CDR3 sequences occurred in patients and in controls.

It was patients with CD8+CD57+ cell expansion by flow cytometry who were chosen for sequencing. According to the study, genomic DNA was the template for TCR beta VDJ and CDR3 profiling. TCRdb called the reads again in MiXCR, with one record for every CDR3 protein. This sample has 150,000 or so distinct CDR3 sequences; less than 50% occur once, and the top ten carry 3.2%. The length of the CDR3 is 15 residues. Germline CDR1 LNHDA, CDR2 SQIVND (reference sequence). V lost 4 bases to trimming and J lost 2 bases, with 9 bases between them. In this sample, this clonotype turned up many times. What it binds is unknown.

The source is a human donor with aplastic anemia. The chain uses TRBV19 and TRBJ2-6; D gene uncertain. Specimen: sorted CD4+, CD8+, or CD8+CD57+ T cells (not recorded which) from PBMCs. The CDR3 loop reads CASSTRSTGANVLTF. CDR3 nucleotide sequence: TGTGCCAGTAGTACTCGATCGACTGGGGCCAACGTCCTGACTTTC.